The rows below give T cell receptor beta chains drawn from one sample of a study of cytomegalovirus exposure and HLA in healthy donors. Using immunoSEQ multiplex PCR, the repertoire was profiled, and TCRdb retains in-frame clones only, with some absent. The table records over 110,000 clones, approximately 80% of them present only once. Sample: PBMCs. The source of these receptors is a woman younger than 30 in good health and CMV-seropositive. CDR3s include the opening cysteine and the closing phenylalanine or tryptophan. The D gene is left open where the match is weak. Rows may omit the clone size; those that give it use once, few, many or a size class.

V gene	J gene	clone size	D gene	CDR3 DNA	CDR3 protein
TRBV5-6	TRBJ2-7	-	-	TGTGCCAGCAGCTACGGAATTAACAGGCACGAGCAGTACTTC	CASSYGINRHEQYF
TRBV28	TRBJ1-1	-	-	TGTGCCAGCACCTACCGTCGGAGGACCACTGAAGCTTTCTTT	CASTYRRRTTEAFF
TRBV27	TRBJ2-5	-	TRBD1	TGTGCCAGCAGTCCCCCTCCCGGGACAGGTCAGACCCAGTACTTC	CASSPPPGTGQTQYF
TRBV2	TRBJ2-1	-	-	TGTGCCAGCAGGGAAACAGAGAATGAGCAGTTCTTC	CASRETENEQFF
TRBV29-1	TRBJ2-2	-	TRBD1	TGCAGCGAAAACAGGGGTACCGGGGAGCTGTTTTTT	CSENRGTGELFF
TRBV6-5	TRBJ2-1	-	TRBD1	TGTGCCAGCAGTTACTCCGGGACAGGCCACAATGAGCAGTTCTTC	CASSYSGTGHNEQFF
TRBV6-1	TRBJ1-6	-	-	TGTGCCAGCAGTGGAGACTCCTATAATTCACCCCTCCACTTT	CASSGDSYNSPLHF
TRBV5-4	TRBJ2-5	-	-	TGTGCCAGCAGCTTGACAGGGCGGGAGACCCAGTACTTC	CASSLTGRETQYF
TRBV11-2	TRBJ1-6	-	TRBD1	TGTGCCAGCAGCACAGGGGTCTCCTCCTATAATTCACCCCTCCACTTT	CASSTGVSSYNSPLHF
TRBV6-5	TRBJ1-4	-	TRBD1	TGTGCCAGCAGCTACCGACGGACAGGGCGGAATGAAAAACTGTTTTTT	CASSYRRTGRNEKLFF
TRBV18	TRBJ1-3	-	TRBD1	TGTGCCAGCTCACCCGGACAGGGGAAAGGAAACACCATATATTTT	CASSPGQGKGNTIYF
TRBV7-9	TRBJ1-4	-	-	TGTGCCAGCAGAGCCTCGCCAACAGGAACAGGTCGTGAAAAACTGTTTTTT	CASRASPTGTGREKLFF
TRBV29-1	TRBJ2-7	few	-	TGCAGCGTCGCTTCAGGTGCCTTCTCCTACGAGCAGTACTTC	CSVASGAFSYEQYF
TRBV7-6	TRBJ2-5	-	-	TGTGCCAGCAGCGCATCGATAGCGGAGACCCAGTACTTC	CASSASIAETQYF
TRBV9	TRBJ1-3	-	-	TGTGCCAGCAGCGTAGGGAGGCTCTCTGGAAACACCATATATTTT	CASSVGRLSGNTIYF
TRBV7-9	TRBJ1-6	-	-	TGTGCCAGCAGCTTAGGTCTGGGGCCCAATTCACCCCTCCACTTT	CASSLGLGPNSPLHF
TRBV13	TRBJ1-6	-	-	TGTGCCAGCAGCTTTCCCCACCCGGAGGGAAATTCACCCCTCCACTTT	CASSFPHPEGNSPLHF
TRBV6-4	TRBJ2-7	-	-	TGTGCCAGCAGTCGCTATCTGACTCCTCGCTCCTACGAGCAGTACTTC	CASSRYLTPRSYEQYF
TRBV11-2	TRBJ1-1	-	-	TGTGCCAGCAACTTGCGATGGGCAGGGAACACTGAAGCTTTCTTT	CASNLRWAGNTEAFF
TRBV27	TRBJ1-2	few	TRBD1	TGTGCCAGCAGTTCGGGTATACACAGGGGGCGCGAGCATTATGGCTACACCTTC	CASSSGIHRGREHYGYTF